Below, 15 T cell receptor beta chains from the same sample are listed, as sequenced in a study of blood T cell repertoires in COVID-19. Libraries were prepared by immunoSEQ multiplex PCR; TCRdb keeps only in-frame clonotypes and omits some of them. The sample contains tens of thousands of clones, 90% of which appear only once. Sequenced input: peripheral blood. The receptors here all came from a human donor in a cohort sampled during active COVID-19.

This clone appeared a single time. This chain joins TRBV19 and TRBJ1-3, with D unresolved. Deletions cut 6 bases from V and 4 bases from J, with 16 bases between. Germline CDR1 and CDR2: LNHDA and SQIVND (reference sequence). The CDR3 contains 15 residues. This CDR3 reads CASRAIGPGGNTIYF. The DNA of the CDR3 is TGTGCCAGTAGGGCCATCGGCCCCGGGGGAAACACCATATATTTT.

This clone has just one count. CDR3 sequence: CAIRGGGWQPQHF. In nucleotides, the CDR3 is TGTGCCATCAGAGGGGGGGGCTGGCAGCCCCAGCATTTT. This chain joins TRBV6-5 and TRBJ1-5; perhaps TRBD1 as D (6 bases). Looked up from germline, CDR1 is MNHEY and CDR2 is SVGAGI. The CDR3 sequence is 13 residues long. The ends were cut back, 10 bases at V and 7 bases at J, with 17 bases in the middle.

About this clone: Sequence at one end of the junction differs from germline and may be a read error. The chain combines TRBV15 with TRBJ2-3, with TRBD2 matching 8 bases. CDR1 and CDR2 from the germline V gene are LNHNV and YYDKDF (reference sequence). This CDR3 has 15 residues. The CDR3 region has the DNA TGTGCCACCAGCGGAGAACTAGCGGTTACAGATACGCAGTATTTT. It yields the protein CATSGELAVTDTQYF.

V usage is TRBV5-4 and J usage is TRBJ1-1, with a weak D call TRBD1 (6 bases). The CDR3 runs 14 residues. The V and J ends lost 0 bases and 10 bases respectively, with 16 bases between them. Germline V gives CDR1 SGHNT, CDR2 YYREEE (reference sequence). The CDR3 DNA follows: TGTGCCAGCAGCTTGGCAGGGGCAAGTAATAGAGCTTTCTTT. This codes for CASSLAGASNRAFF.

This chain links TRBV5-5 with TRBJ1-2; D remains unclear. The CDR3 sequence is 14 residues long. CDR1 is SGHKS, CDR2 YYEKEE, per germline (reference sequence). V lost 4 bases and J lost 3, with 13 bases in between. This CDR3 reads CASSPIPGYYGYTF. The CDR3 DNA reads as TGTGCCAGCAGCCCGATCCCGGGGTACTATGGCTACACCTTC.

This clone was observed once. The chain joins TRBV7-2 to TRBJ2-3; D is unclear. The CDR3 extends over 13 amino acids. CDR1 and CDR2 from the germline V gene are SGHTA and FQGNSA. V shed 3 bases and J shed 0 bases, with 4 bases lying between them. DNA for the CDR3: TGTGCCAGCAGCTTGGCCAGCACAGATACGCAGTATTTT. Residues: CASSLASTDTQYF.

This chain links TRBV28 with TRBJ2-7; TRBD1 matches 11 bases. V shed 7 bases and J 1 base; nucleotides not matched to a gene: 12. Germline V gene data show CDR1 as MDHEN and CDR2 as SYDVKM. The CDR3 has 17 residues. The CDR3: CASTSSPGQGVSYEQYF. The CDR3 coding sequence is TGTGCCAGCACCTCTTCACCGGGACAGGGGGTATCCTACGAGCAGTACTTC. Full variable domain (missing parts from reference TRBV28 and TRBJ2-7): DVKVTQSSRYLVKRTGEKVFLECVQDMDHENMFWYRQDPGLGLRLIYFSYDVKMKEKGDIPEGYSVSREKKERFSLILESASTNQTSMYLCASTSSPGQGVSYEQYFGPGTRLTVT.

J is TRBJ1-6 and V is TRBV19, with TRBD1 matching over 12 bases. CDR1 and CDR2 (germline): LNHDA, SQIVND (reference sequence). J gave up 9 bases and V 6 bases, and 6 bases lay outside the gene matches. The CDR3 extends over 15 amino acids. The CDR3 nucleotides are TGTGCCAGTAGGGACGGGACAGGGGGCATTTCACCCCTCCACTTT. This translates into CASRDGTGGISPLHF. Looking up the rest from reference TRBV19 and TRBJ1-6 gives the full variable domain: DGGITQSPKYLFRKEGQNVTLSCEQNLNHDAMYWYRQDPGQGLRLIYYSQIVNDFQKGDIAEGYSVSREKKESFPLTVTSAQKNPTAFYLCASRDGTGGISPLHFGNGTRLTVT.

The chain couples TRBV18 to TRBJ2-4; D may be TRBD2 (7 bases). This CDR3 spans 15 amino acids. V gave up 2 bases and J gave up 1 base, with 9 bases separating them. Per the germline V gene, CDR1 is KGHSH and CDR2 is LQKENI. The CDR3 region is CASSPEGGAKNIQYF. The CDR3 nucleotides read TGTGCCAGCTCACCAGAGGGGGGGGCCAAAAACATTCAGTACTTC.

V and J are TRBV5-1 and TRBJ2-5; TRBD1 aligns across 10 bases. J gave up 8 bases and V 0 bases, and 7 bases lay outside the gene matches. CDR1 is SGHRS and CDR2 is YFSETQ in the germline V gene. There are 15 residues in the CDR3. CDR3: CASSLEGQGSVTQYF. CDR3 DNA sequence: TGCGCCAGCAGCTTGGAGGGACAGGGGTCGGTCACCCAGTACTTC.

This chain uses TRBV4-1 with TRBJ2-5; D gene unclear. CDR1 and CDR2 from the germline V gene are MGHRA and YSYEKL. The ends were cut back, 0 bases at V and 7 bases at J, with 21 bases in the middle. CDR3 length equals 17 residues. The chain's CDR3 is CASSQDPALSRYGTQYF. In DNA form, the CDR3 reads TGCGCCAGCAGCCAAGATCCAGCCCTCTCCAGGTACGGGACCCAGTACTTC.

The CDR3 coding sequence is TGTGCCAGTAGTATAGATCTATCGGGCACCAGGGGGATAGGCAATCAGCCCCAGCATTTT. Protein product: CASSIDLSGTRGIGNQPQHF. J is TRBJ1-5 and V is TRBV19, with 7 nucleotides matching TRBD1. The CDR3 is 20 residues long. Per germline, CDR1 LNHDA and CDR2 SQIVND (reference sequence). The junction had 16 bases not matched to a gene; V was cut back by 0 bases and J by 2 bases. The full variable domain, completed using reference TRBV19 and TRBJ1-5, is DGGITQSPKYLFRKEGQNVTLSCEQNLNHDAMYWYRQDPGQGLRLIYYSQIVNDFQKGDIAEGYSVSREKKESFPLTVTSAQKNPTAFYLCASSIDLSGTRGIGNQPQHFGDGTRLSIL.

The chain employs TRBV19 and TRBJ1-6, with a tentative D call TRBD1 (6 bases). The CDR3 extends over 16 amino acids. The germline gives CDR1 LNHDA, CDR2 SQIVND (reference sequence). V was trimmed by 4 bases and J by 2 bases, leaving 12 bases between them. CDR3: CASSSGGLTYNSPLHF. CDR3 bases: TGTGCCAGTAGTAGTGGGGGCCTAACCTATAATTCACCCCTCCACTTT.

The rearrangement links TRBV3-1 (or the pseudogene TRBV3-2) to TRBJ2-1; 9 nucleotides match TRBD2. The CDR3 has 14 amino acids. Germline V lookup: CDR1 LGHDT, CDR2 YNNKEL (reference sequence). V dropped 8 bases and J dropped 8; count of bases not matched to a gene: 10. CDR3 bases: TGTGCCAGCCAATATAGCGGGGGTGCCGATGAGCAGTTCTTC. Translating gives CASQYSGGADEQFF.

This chain connects TRBV29-1 to TRBJ1-6; D unclear. Deletions cut 6 bases from V and 4 bases from J, with 10 bases between. CDR3 length equals 13 residues. Germline CDR1 SQVTM, CDR2 ANQGSEA. The CDR3 DNA sequence: TGCAGCGTCCGCGATAAATATAATTCACCCCTCCACTTT. It yields the protein CSVRDKYNSPLHF. The variable domain in full, completed from reference TRBV29-1 and TRBJ1-6, reads SAVISQKPSRDICQRGTSLTIQCQVDSQVTMMFWYRQQPGQSLTLIATANQGSEATYESGFVIDKFPISRPNLTFSTLTVSNMSPEDSSIYLCSVRDKYNSPLHFGNGTRLTVT.